The entry below gives a single T cell receptor beta chain sequence along with its context. Its antigen is still unknown. The V end was cut by 5 bases, the J end by 0 bases, with 17 bases between. This CDR3 contains 17 residues. Germline CDR1 is SEHNR and CDR2 is FQNEAQ (reference sequence). These data originate in a study of cytomegalovirus exposure and HLA in healthy donors. In the study overall: Findings of an earlier analysis included about 120 million unique TCR beta sequences from 200 million or so T cells. Genotyping showed roughly 86% of 300 to 450 donors falling in the Caucasian-associated ancestry cluster. Study-level findings and limits: The classifier reportedly diagnosed cytomegalovirus status with high sensitivity and specificity.

Primers: 60 Vbeta forward and 13 Jbeta reverse. Here immunoSEQ multiplex PCR was the method, and the copy in TCRdb shows in-frame clones only, minus some. Of around 150,000 clones listed, around three quarters are singletons. Input material: PBMCs. The TCR originated in a man aged 40-55 years in good health and CMV-seropositive. The V gene is TRBV7-9, the J gene TRBJ1-5, with a weak D call TRBD1 (5 bases). The CDR3, as DNA: TGTGCCAGCAGCCCGGGGGAGCAGGGCTATAGCAATCAGCCCCAGCATTTT. Translated: CASSPGEQGYSNQPQHF. Using reference TRBV7-9 and TRBJ1-5 for the parts outside the CDR3, the full variable domain is DTGVSQNPRHKITKRGQNVTFRCDPISEHNRLYWYRQTLGQGPEFLTYFQNEAQLEKSRLLSDRFSAERPKGSFSTLEIQRTEQGDSAMYLCASSPGEQGYSNQPQHFGDGTRLSIL.